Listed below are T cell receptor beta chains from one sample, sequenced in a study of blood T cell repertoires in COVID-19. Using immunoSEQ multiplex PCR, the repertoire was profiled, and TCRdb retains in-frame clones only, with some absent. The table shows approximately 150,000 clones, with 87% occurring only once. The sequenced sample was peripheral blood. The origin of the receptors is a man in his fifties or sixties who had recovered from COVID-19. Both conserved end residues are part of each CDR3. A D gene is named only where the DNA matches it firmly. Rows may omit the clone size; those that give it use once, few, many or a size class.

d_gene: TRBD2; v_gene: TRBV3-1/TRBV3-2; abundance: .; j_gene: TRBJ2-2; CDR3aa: CASSQGTSGTGELFF; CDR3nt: TGTGCCAGCAGCCAAGGGACTAGCGGCACCGGGGAGCTGTTTTTT
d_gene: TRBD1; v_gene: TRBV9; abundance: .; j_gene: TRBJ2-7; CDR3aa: CASSVAAGGRYEQYF; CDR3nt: TGTGCCAGCAGCGTAGCTGCAGGGGGTCGATACGAGCAGTACTTC
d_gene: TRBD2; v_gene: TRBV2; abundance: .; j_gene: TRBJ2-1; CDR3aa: CASTSGGVIYNEQFF; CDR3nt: TGTGCCAGCACTAGCGGGGGGGTCATTTACAATGAGCAGTTCTTC
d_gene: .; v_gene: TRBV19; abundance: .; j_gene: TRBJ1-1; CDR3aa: CASSIALWGGENPEAFF; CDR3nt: TGTGCCAGTAGTATAGCTCTATGGGGGGGCGAGAATCCTGAAGCTTTCTTT
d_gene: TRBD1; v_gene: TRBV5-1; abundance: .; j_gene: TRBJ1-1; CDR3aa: CASSFEQGADTEAFF; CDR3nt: TGCGCCAGCAGCTTCGAACAGGGGGCGGACACTGAAGCTTTCTTT
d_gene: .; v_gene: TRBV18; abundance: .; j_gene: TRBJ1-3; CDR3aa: CASSPPSINTIYF; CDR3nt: TGTGCCAGCTCACCACCGAGCATAAACACCATATATTTT
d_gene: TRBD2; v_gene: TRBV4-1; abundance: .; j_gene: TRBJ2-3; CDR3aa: CASSQDRGTSFVSSPTQYF; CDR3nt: TGCGCCAGCAGCCAAGATCGAGGGACTAGCTTTGTTTCTTCCCCTACGCAGTATTTT
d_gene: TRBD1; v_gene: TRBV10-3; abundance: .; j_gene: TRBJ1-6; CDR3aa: CAISESPGQGSRLTNSPLHF; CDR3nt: TGTGCCATCAGTGAGTCCCCGGGACAGGGCTCACGACTAACTAATTCACCCCTCCACTTT
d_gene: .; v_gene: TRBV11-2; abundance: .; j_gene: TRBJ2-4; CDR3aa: CASSLQELLYF; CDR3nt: TGTGCCAGCAGCTTGCAAGAACTCTTATACTTC
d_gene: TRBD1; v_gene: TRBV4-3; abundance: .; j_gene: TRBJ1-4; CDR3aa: CASSQKDRGLEKLFF; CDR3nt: TGCGCCAGCAGCCAAAAGGACAGGGGGCTGGAGAAACTGTTTTTT
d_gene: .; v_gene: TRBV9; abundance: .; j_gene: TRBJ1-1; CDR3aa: CASSVGPGRDTEAFF; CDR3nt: TGTGCCAGCAGCGTAGGGCCAGGGCGAGACACTGAAGCTTTCTTT
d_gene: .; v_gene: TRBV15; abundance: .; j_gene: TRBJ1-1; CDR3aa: CATSRENPLRLSDTEAFF; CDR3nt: TGTGCCACCAGCAGAGAAAACCCACTTAGACTTAGCGACACTGAAGCTTTCTTT
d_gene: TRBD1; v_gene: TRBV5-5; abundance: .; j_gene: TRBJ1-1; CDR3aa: CASSPRTGGWYTEAFF; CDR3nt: TGTGCCAGCAGCCCACGGACAGGGGGCTGGTACACTGAAGCTTTCTTT
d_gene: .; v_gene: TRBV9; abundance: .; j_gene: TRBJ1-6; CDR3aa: CASSVGGGENSPLHF; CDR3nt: TGTGCCAGCAGCGTAGGTGGGGGCGAGAATTCACCCCTCCACTTT
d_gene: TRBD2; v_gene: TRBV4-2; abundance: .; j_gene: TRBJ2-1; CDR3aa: CASSQVERGGLGNEQFF; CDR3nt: TGTGCCAGCAGCCAAGTCGAGCGGGGGGGCCTGGGGAATGAGCAGTTCTTC
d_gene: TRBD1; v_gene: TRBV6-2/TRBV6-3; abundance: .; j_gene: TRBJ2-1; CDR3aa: CASSYSYGQGSVNEQFF; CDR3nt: TGTGCCAGCAGTTACTCGTATGGACAGGGTTCGGTCAATGAGCAGTTCTTC
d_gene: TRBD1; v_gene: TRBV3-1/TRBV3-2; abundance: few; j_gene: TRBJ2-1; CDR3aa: CASSHRGHFPNEQFF; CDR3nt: TGTGCCAGCAGCCACAGGGGGCACTTCCCCAATGAGCAGTTCTTC
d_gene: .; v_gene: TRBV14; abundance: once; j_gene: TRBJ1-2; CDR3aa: CASSRGQLYGYTF; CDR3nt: TGTGCCAGCAGCCGCGGACAGCTCTATGGCTACACCTTC
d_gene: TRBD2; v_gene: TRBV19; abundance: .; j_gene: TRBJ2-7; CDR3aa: CASSFGTSGAPQYF; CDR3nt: TGTGCCAGTAGTTTCGGGACTAGCGGGGCTCCGCAGTACTTC
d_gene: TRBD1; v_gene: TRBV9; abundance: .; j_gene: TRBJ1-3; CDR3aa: CASAVGTGSGNTIYF; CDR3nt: TGTGCCAGCGCGGTGGGGACAGGGTCTGGAAACACCATATATTTT
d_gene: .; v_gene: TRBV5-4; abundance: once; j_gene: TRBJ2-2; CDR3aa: CASSLDQMDTGELFF; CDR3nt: TGTGCCAGCAGCTTGGACCAGATGGACACCGGGGAGCTGTTTTTT
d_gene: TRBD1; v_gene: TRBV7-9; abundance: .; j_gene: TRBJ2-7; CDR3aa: CASSSALDRVGSVYEQYF; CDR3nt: TGTGCCAGCAGCTCCGCGTTGGACAGGGTGGGGTCTGTATACGAGCAGTACTTC
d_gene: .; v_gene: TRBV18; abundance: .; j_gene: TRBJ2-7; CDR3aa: CASSTVDSASYEQYF; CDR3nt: TGTGCCAGCTCAACCGTGGACAGCGCCTCCTACGAGCAGTACTTC
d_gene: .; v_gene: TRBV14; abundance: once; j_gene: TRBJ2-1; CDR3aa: CASGPTGAYNEQFF; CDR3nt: TGTGCCAGCGGACCGACGGGGGCCTACAATGAGCAGTTCTTC
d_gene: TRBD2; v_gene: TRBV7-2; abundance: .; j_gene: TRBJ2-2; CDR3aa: CASRQRGYGGELFF; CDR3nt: TGTGCCAGCAGGCAGCGGGGATACGGCGGGGAGCTGTTTTTT
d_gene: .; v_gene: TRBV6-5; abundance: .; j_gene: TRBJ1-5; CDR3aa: CASRDGGGQPQHF; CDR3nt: TGTGCCAGCAGGGACGGGGGAGGTCAGCCCCAGCATTTT
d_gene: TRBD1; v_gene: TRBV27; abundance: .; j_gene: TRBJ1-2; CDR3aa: CASSSLWTGKPVGYTF; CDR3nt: TGTGCCAGCAGTTCCCTGTGGACAGGGAAACCTGTGGGCTACACCTTC
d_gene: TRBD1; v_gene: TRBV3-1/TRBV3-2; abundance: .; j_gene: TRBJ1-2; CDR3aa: CASSHIPGQGAFGYGYTF; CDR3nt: TGTGCCAGCAGCCATATTCCGGGACAGGGGGCCTTTGGGTATGGCTACACCTTC
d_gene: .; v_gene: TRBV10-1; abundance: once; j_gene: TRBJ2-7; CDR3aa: CASSESGRYEQYF; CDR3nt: TGCGCCAGCAGTGAGTCGGGGAGGTACGAGCAGTACTTC
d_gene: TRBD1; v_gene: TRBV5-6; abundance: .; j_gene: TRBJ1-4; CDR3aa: CASSRPRTGGGEKLFF; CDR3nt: TGTGCCAGCAGCCGTCCGAGGACAGGGGGCGGGGAAAAACTGTTTTTT
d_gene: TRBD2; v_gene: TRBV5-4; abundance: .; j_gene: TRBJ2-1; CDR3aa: CASSPRGSGGIRNEQFF; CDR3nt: TGTGCCAGCAGCCCGCGAGGTAGCGGGGGGATCCGCAATGAGCAGTTCTTC
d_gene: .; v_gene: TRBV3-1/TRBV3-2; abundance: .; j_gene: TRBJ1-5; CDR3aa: CASSQEGGNQPQHF; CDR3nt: TGTGCCAGCAGCCAAGAAGGGGGCAATCAGCCCCAGCATTTT
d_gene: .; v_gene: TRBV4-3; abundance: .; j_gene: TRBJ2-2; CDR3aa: CASSQSRGTGELFF; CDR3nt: TGCGCCAGCAGCCAATCCCGAGGGACCGGGGAGCTGTTTTTT
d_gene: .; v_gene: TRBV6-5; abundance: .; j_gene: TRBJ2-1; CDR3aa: CASSTDAYNEQFF; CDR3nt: TGTGCCAGCAGTACAGACGCCTACAATGAGCAGTTCTTC
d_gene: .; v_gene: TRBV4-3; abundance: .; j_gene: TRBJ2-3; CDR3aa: CASSQGRVADTQYF; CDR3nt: TGCGCCAGCAGCCAAGGTCGGGTCGCAGATACGCAGTATTTT
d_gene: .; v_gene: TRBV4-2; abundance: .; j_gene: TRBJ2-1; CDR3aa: CASSQVRGGNEQFF; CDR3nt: TGTGCCAGCAGCCAAGTTCGAGGGGGCAATGAGCAGTTCTTC
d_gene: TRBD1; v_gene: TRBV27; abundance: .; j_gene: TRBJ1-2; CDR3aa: CASSLSDRGSGYTF; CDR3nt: TGTGCCAGCAGTTTATCGGACAGGGGCTCAGGCTACACCTTC
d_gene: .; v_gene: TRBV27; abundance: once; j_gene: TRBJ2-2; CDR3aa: CASTSPMEGPRAGELFF; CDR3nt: TGTGCCAGCACCTCCCCGATGGAGGGGCCACGGGCCGGGGAGCTGTTTTTT
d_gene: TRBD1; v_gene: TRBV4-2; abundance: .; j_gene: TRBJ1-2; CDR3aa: CASSQDGNRGYGYTF; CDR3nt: TGTGCCAGCAGCCAAGACGGAAACAGGGGCTATGGCTACACCTTC
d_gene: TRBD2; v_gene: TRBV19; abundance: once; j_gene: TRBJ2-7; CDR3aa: CASSITSGRSYEQYF; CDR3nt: TGTGCCAGTAGTATCACTAGCGGGCGCTCCTACGAGCAGTACTTC
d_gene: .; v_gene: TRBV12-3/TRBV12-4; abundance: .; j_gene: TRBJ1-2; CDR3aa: CASSFGRYGYTF; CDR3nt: TGTGCCAGCAGTTTCGGGAGGTATGGCTACACCTTC
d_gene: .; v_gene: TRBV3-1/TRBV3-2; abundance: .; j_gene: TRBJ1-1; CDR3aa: CASSQESPFLTFEAFF; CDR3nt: TGTGCCAGCAGCCAAGAATCCCCTTTTTTAACATTTGAAGCTTTCTTT
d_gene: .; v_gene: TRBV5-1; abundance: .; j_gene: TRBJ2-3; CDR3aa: CASSHDSSSTDTQYF; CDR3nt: TGCGCCAGCAGCCACGACAGTTCTAGCACAGATACGCAGTATTTT
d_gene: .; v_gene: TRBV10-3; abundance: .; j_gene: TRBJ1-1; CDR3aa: CAISETVPGEAFF; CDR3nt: TGTGCCATCAGTGAGACAGTGCCTGGTGAAGCTTTCTTT
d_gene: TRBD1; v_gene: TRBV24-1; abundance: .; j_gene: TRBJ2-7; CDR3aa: CATSDVPGQGSEQYF; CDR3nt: TGTGCCACCAGTGACGTCCCGGGACAGGGGTCCGAGCAGTACTTC
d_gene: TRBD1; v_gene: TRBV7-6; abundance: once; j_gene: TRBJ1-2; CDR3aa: CASSLSGQGHGYTF; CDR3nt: TGTGCCAGCAGCTTATCGGGACAGGGTCATGGCTACACCTTC
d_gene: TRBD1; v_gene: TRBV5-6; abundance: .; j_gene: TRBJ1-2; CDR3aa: CASSLVRGHKDGYTF; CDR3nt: TGTGCCAGCAGCTTGGTCAGGGGGCACAAGGATGGCTACACCTTC
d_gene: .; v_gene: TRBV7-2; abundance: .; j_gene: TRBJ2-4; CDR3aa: CASSLVIGGLDIQYF; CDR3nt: TGTGCCAGCAGCTTAGTCATTGGGGGCCTAGACATTCAGTACTTC
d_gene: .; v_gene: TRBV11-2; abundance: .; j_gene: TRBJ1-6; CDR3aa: CASSLASLNSPLHF; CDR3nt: TGTGCCAGCAGCTTAGCCTCACTTAATTCACCCCTCCACTTT